A selection of T cell receptor beta chains follows, all from one sample in a study of blood T cells in healthy people across ages. Using its own MiXCR run on the 5' RACE reads, TCRdb lists one record per CDR3 protein. The table records about 1 million distinct CDR3 sequences, over 35% of them present only once. Sequenced: blood. Source of these receptors: a woman aged 55-75 years in good health. Both conserved end residues are part of each CDR3. The order of the fields is V gene, clone size, D gene, J gene, CDR3 protein, CDR3 DNA. The D gene is left open where the match is weak. Some rows mark clone size as missing; the rest say once, few, many or name a class of expanded clone.

TRBV5-1	NA	NA	TRBJ2-7	CASSPWDKYEQYF	TGCGCCAGCAGCCCCTGGGACAAATACGAGCAGTACTTC
TRBV20-1	few	NA	TRBJ2-1	CSAWTPGEGLLDEQFF	TGCAGTGCTTGGACCCCAGGGGAGGGCCTTCTTGATGAGCAGTTCTTC
TRBV28	NA	NA	TRBJ2-3	CASEERGTDTQYF	TGTGCCAGCGAGGAACGGGGCACAGATACGCAGTATTTT
TRBV27	NA	TRBD2	TRBJ2-1	CASSLVFYGSGSRGNEQFF	TGTGCCAGCAGTTTAGTGTTTTATGGAAGCGGGAGTAGGGGAAATGAGCAGTTCTTC
TRBV7-6	once	NA	TRBJ2-1	CASSLGVTPYNEQFF	TGTGCCAGCAGCTTAGGGGTTACCCCCTACAATGAGCAGTTCTTC
TRBV20-1	NA	NA	TRBJ1-2	CSARGEGYTF	TGCAGTGCTAGGGGGGAGGGCTACACCTTC
TRBV15	NA	TRBD2	TRBJ2-5	CATSTLAGVGSEQYF	TGTGCCACCAGCACCCTAGCGGGAGTAGGCAGTGAGCAGTACTTC
TRBV6-6	NA	NA	TRBJ2-3	CASRGIGTSTDTQYF	TGTGCCAGCAGGGGGATCGGTACTAGCACAGATACGCAGTATTTT
TRBV7-3	NA	TRBD1	TRBJ2-3	CASKVSDRGTDTQYF	TGTGCCAGCAAGGTTTCGGACAGGGGCACAGATACGCAGTATTTT
TRBV6-5	few	TRBD1	TRBJ2-7	CASQQTPGTGREQYF	TGTGCCAGCCAACAAACTCCCGGGACAGGGCGCGAGCAGTACTTC
TRBV20-1	NA	TRBD2	TRBJ2-3	CSAVAPGTIVDTQYF	TGCAGTGCTGTTGCCCCCGGGACTATTGTAGATACGCAGTATTTT
TRBV20-1	few	NA	TRBJ2-3	CSARRSRASTDTQYF	TGCAGTGCTAGAAGGTCGCGAGCTAGCACAGATACGCAGTATTTT